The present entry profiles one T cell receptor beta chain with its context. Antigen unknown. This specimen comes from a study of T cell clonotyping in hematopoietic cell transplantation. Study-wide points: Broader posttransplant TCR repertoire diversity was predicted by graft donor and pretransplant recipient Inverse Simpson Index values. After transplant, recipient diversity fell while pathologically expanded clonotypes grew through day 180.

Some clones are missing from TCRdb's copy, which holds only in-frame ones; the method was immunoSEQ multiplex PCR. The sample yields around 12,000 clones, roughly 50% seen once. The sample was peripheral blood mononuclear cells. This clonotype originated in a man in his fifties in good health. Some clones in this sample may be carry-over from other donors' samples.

The CDR3 nucleotides are TGCAGTGCGAATAGGGCGGGACGCTACACCTTC. Translation gives CSANRAGRYTF. This chain connects TRBV20-1 to TRBJ1-2, with D perhaps TRBD1 (5 bases). The CDR3 is 11 amino acids. Germline loops: CDR1 DFQATT, CDR2 SNEGSKA (reference sequence). Deletions cut 6 bases from V and 9 bases from J, with 14 bases between.